This T cell receptor (beta chain) was profiled in a study of Graves' ophthalmopathy and Graves' hyperthyroidism (dated by TCRdb to the late 2010s). For context, the study as a whole: Peripheral blood was collected at initial diagnosis, prior to any treatment. Following sample collection, hyperthyroidism patients were given methimazole at a starting dose of 30 mg daily, and ophthalmopathy patients were given high-dose intravenous methylprednisolone. In total, under 150 blood samples were TCR-sequenced: 40 to 45 ophthalmopathy, some 75 hyperthyroidism and roughly 17 hyperthyroidism-to-ophthalmopathy patients. For independent validation, a separate cohort was made up of approximately 19 hyperthyroidism patients plus 17 patients who later progressed from hyperthyroidism to ophthalmopathy. In about 6 hyperthyroidism patients, T-cell repertoires of thyroid tissue and blood were compared. To explore V-J signatures distinguishing ophthalmopathy from hyperthyroidism, a discovery set of around 97 patients (roughly 45 ophthalmopathy, 55 to 60 stable hyperthyroidism) was enrolled. The study used TCR beta repertoire signatures to distinguish Graves' ophthalmopathy from Graves' hyperthyroidism and to predict progression to ophthalmopathy. The investigation overall reported the following: No statistical method was used to set the sample size in advance, and the investigators knew which group each participant was assigned to. Most expanded thyroid clonotypes with a frequency above 0.001 also appeared in blood, which suggests that blood repertoires may reflect the immune response in the thyroid. In cross-validation, the 13-signature model distinguished ophthalmopathy from stable hyperthyroidism with almost 90% sensitivity and nearly 82% specificity, and in the test set the corresponding values were approximately 80% and 75%. In validation, the model predicted ophthalmopathy progression with 70.59% sensitivity and less than 80% specificity; roughly eleven predicted patients were CT-confirmed with GO in a median of approximately 6.2 months.

V is shortened by 4 bases, J by 0 bases, and the region joining them spans 6 bases. From its cysteine to its phenylalanine, the CDR3 spans 14 amino acids. The DNA shown is the 42-base CDR3, in frame from base 1. As encoded in the germline V gene, CDR1 is MGHRA while CDR2 is YSYEKL. As for this clonotype: Its antigen remains undetermined. The input lacks base qualities; no much larger clone sits a single base away.

Patients with ophthalmopathy had moderately to severely active disease, with a Clinical Activity Score of 3 or more, a NOSPECS grade of 4 or more, and a disease duration of less than 3 months. Patients with other autoimmune diseases, uncontrolled infections, pregnancy or lactation were excluded from the study. Clinical symptoms, serum thyroxine, TRAb, thyroid ultrasound and orbital computed tomography were used for diagnosis. Using Ficoll-Paque density gradient centrifugation, PBMCs were isolated from 10 ml of fresh peripheral blood. Total RNA was extracted with Trizol reagent and quality-checked on an Agilent 2100 Bioanalyzer. For repertoire sequencing, TCR beta CDR3 regions were amplified from RNA transcripts. A first-round RT-PCR used HTBI primers with the Qiagen OneStep RT-PCR kit, followed by a second-round multiplex PCR, size selection and purification. Libraries were sequenced paired-end with 100 bp reads on an Illumina HiSeq2000. The authors processed their data as follows. SOAPnuke was used to process the reads, removing any read that contained adapters or uncalled bases, had a mean Phred below 15, or lacked an exact match to the constant primer or identifier. High-quality paired reads were merged with COPE v1.2.5. Unique nucleotide sequences were defined as clonotypes and aligned to IMGT TRB V, D and J references using MiTCR v1.1. The analysis was limited to V-J combinations with a frequency above 0.0001, which together covered over 99% of the repertoires. For each V-J combination, a TCR clonal expansion and chaos score was defined as F50 clonal expansion divided by the chaos observed in the TCRdist matrix. Features were reduced by Welch's t-statistics and random forest to approximately 13 V-J combinations, which fed a naive Bayes classifier. The Morisita-Horn index was used to measure how similar the thyroid and blood repertoires were. Clones were called with MiXCR by TCRdb after fastp trimmed the public reads at Q25, and only in-frame beta chains were retained. Each entry merges the rows of one CDR3 protein and shows their most common DNA and genes. The V and J calls shown here were made by TCRdb, not taken from the authors' results. This sample gives 650,000 to 900,000 distinct CDR3 sequences in total; around 40% of them show up just once. The ten most abundant clones make up 35% to 55% of the sample.

The source is an adult man with Graves' ophthalmopathy. The sample consisted of peripheral blood. Here the chain combines TRBV4-1 and TRBJ1-4; the D segment cannot be called with confidence. The nucleotide sequence reads as follows: TGCGCCAGCAGCCGGATTGCAACTAATGAAAAACTGTTTTTT. Its translation is CASSRIATNEKLFF.